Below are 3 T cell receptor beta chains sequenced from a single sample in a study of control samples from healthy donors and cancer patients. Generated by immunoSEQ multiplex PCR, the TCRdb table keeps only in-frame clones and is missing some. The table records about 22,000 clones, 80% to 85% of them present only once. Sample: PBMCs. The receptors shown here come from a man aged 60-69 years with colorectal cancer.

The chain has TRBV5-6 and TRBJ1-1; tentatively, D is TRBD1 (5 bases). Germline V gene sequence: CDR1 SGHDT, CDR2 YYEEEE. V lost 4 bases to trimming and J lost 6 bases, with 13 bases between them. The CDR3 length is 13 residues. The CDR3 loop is CASSDGQRAEAFF. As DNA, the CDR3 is TGTGCCAGCAGCGATGGACAAAGGGCTGAAGCTTTCTTT.

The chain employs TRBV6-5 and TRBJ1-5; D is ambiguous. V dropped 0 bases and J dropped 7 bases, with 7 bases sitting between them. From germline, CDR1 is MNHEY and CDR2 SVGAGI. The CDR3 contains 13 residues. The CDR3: CASSYSPGQPQHF. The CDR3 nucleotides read TGTGCCAGCAGTTACTCGCCGGGCCAGCCCCAGCATTTT.

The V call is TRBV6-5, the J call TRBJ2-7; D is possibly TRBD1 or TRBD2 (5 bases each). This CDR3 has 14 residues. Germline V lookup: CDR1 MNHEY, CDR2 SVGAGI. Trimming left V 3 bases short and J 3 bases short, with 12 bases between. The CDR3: CASSYRDADYEQYF. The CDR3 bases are TGTGCCAGCAGTTATCGGGACGCTGACTACGAGCAGTACTTC.